The next 18 T cell receptor beta chains were all read from a single sample in a study of blood T cell repertoires in COVID-19. Sequenced by immunoSEQ multiplex PCR; TCRdb stores in-frame clones only, minus some. Among about 400,000 clones listed, just under 90% were seen once. The material sequenced was PBMCs or T cells enriched from blood (not recorded which). These receptors were obtained from a woman aged 45-65 years who had recovered from COVID-19.

The V gene is TRBV11-2, the J gene TRBJ2-2; D may be TRBD2 (5 bases). Germline lookup yields CDR1 SGHAT and CDR2 FQNNGV. The V and J ends lost 4 bases and 7 bases respectively, with 10 bases between them. CDR3 size: 13 residues. DNA for the CDR3: TGTGCCAGCAGCTCTCGGGGATTCGGGGAGCTGTTTTTT. Its translation: CASSSRGFGELFF.

The chain recombines TRBV9 with TRBJ2-1; 7 positions match TRBD1. Germline CDR1 reads SGDLS; CDR2 reads YYNGEE. The CDR3 spans 15 residues. V lost 4 bases, J lost 2 bases, and 6 bases stayed unmatched. The CDR3 DNA follows: TGTGCCAGCAGCATCTCCGGGACAGCCTACAATGAGCAGTTCTTC. Its translation is CASSISGTAYNEQFF.

This chain connects TRBV2 to TRBJ1-3, with D possibly TRBD1 on 5 matching bases. V was trimmed by 6 bases and J by 0 bases, leaving 9 bases between them. Germline V lookup: CDR1 SNHLY, CDR2 FYNNEI. The CDR3 is 14 residues long. CDR3 region: CASSRVISGNTIYF. Here the CDR3 DNA reads TGTGCCAGCAGCAGGGTAATCTCTGGAAACACCATATATTTT.

V is TRBV15 and J is TRBJ1-1; weak D call: TRBD1 (6 bases). Trimming pared 0 bases from V and 5 bases from J, leaving 13 bases between. The CDR3 runs to 15 residues. CDR1 is LNHNV, CDR2 YYDKDF, per germline (reference sequence). The CDR3 protein is CATSRDRGAGTEAFF. The CDR3 DNA reads TGTGCCACCAGCAGAGATCGGGGGGCTGGGACTGAAGCTTTCTTT.

The chain is built from TRBV28 and TRBJ1-5, with TRBD1 as a possible D gene (5 bases). This CDR3 contains 12 residues. CDR1 is MDHEN, CDR2 SYDVKM, per germline. The V and J ends lost 6 bases and 8 bases respectively, with 11 bases between them. The CDR3 protein is CASSQGIEPQHF. DNA for the CDR3: TGTGCCAGCAGCCAGGGTATTGAGCCCCAGCATTTT.

The chain links TRBV10-3 to TRBJ1-2; possible D gene TRBD1, 6 bases. Germline V gene lookup returns CDR1 ENHRY and CDR2 SYGVKD. The V and J ends lost 2 bases and 0 bases respectively, with 22 bases between them. The CDR3 runs to 19 residues. The DNA for the CDR3 is TGTGCCATCAGTGAGGGACAGCTCACTCAACGCCGAGCTAACTATGGCTACACCTTC. Translated, it gives CAISEGQLTQRRANYGYTF.

The chain has TRBV28 and TRBJ2-7; weak D call: TRBD2 (7 bases). V was shortened by 8 bases and J by 3 bases, with 17 bases between the two germline ends. Germline V gives CDR1 MDHEN, CDR2 SYDVKM. This CDR3 contains 14 residues. CDR3 sequence reads: CASSVGGRFYEQYF. As DNA, the CDR3 is TGTGCCAGCTCCGTCGGGGGGCGTTTCTACGAGCAGTACTTC.

This clone is a singleton in its sample. The gene calls are TRBV6-5 and TRBJ1-2; 7 bases are a match to TRBD1. V trimming: 8 bases; J trimming: 7 bases; junction bases outside the gene matches: 13. CDR3 length: 14 amino acids. The germline gives CDR1 MNHEY, CDR2 SVGAGI. The DNA for the CDR3 is TGTGCCAGCTCCCCGAGACAGGGACCTTTTGGCTACACCTTC. It specifies CASSPRQGPFGYTF.

The gene calls are TRBV28 and TRBJ1-4; 10 bases line up with TRBD1. The CDR3 spans 15 residues. V lost 2 bases, J lost 8 bases, and 5 bases stayed unmatched. Germline assignment: CDR1 MDHEN and CDR2 SYDVKM. CDR3 residues: CASSLRTGGYEKLFF. CDR3 in DNA: TGTGCCAGCAGTTTACGGACAGGGGGGTACGAAAAACTGTTTTTT.

A note on this clone: Its ends do not fully match the called genes, so a read error is possible. The chain joins TRBV7-9 to TRBJ1-4; no clear D. The germline V gene has CDR1 SEHNR and CDR2 FQNEAQ (reference sequence). The CDR3 is 12 residues long. CDR3 nucleotides: TGTGCCAGCAGCTTAACTGATGAAAAACTGTTTTTT. As protein: CASSLTDEKLFF.

This chain uses TRBV15 with TRBJ1-1; no clear D. V was pared by 0 bases and J by 0 bases, with 8 bases between. Germline V gives CDR1 LNHNV, CDR2 YYDKDF (reference sequence). This CDR3 has 15 amino acids. The CDR3 here is CATSREATLNTEAFF. As DNA, the CDR3 is TGTGCCACCAGCAGAGAGGCAACACTGAACACTGAAGCTTTCTTT.

The chain joins TRBV19 to TRBJ1-4; TRBD1 matches 7 bases. The length of the CDR3 is 13 residues. Germline V gene sequence: CDR1 LNHDA, CDR2 SQIVND (reference sequence). With V trimmed by 4 bases and J by 12 bases, 8 bases remained unmatched. This CDR3 is CASSKPDREQLFF. The CDR3 coding sequence is TGTGCCAGTAGTAAGCCCGACAGGGAGCAACTGTTTTTT.

This clone came up once. The J gene is TRBJ1-5, the V gene TRBV7-2; maybe TRBD1 (5 bases). Per the germline V gene, CDR1 is SGHTA and CDR2 is FQGNSA. Trimming removed 5 bases at V and 4 bases at J, with 9 bases between. CDR3 size: 13 residues. CDR3 sequence: CASSRTFNQPQHF. CDR3 DNA sequence: TGTGCCAGCAGCCGGACATTTAATCAGCCCCAGCATTTT.

The chain recombines TRBV2 with TRBJ2-1; TRBD1 matches 7 bases. The CDR3 extends over 14 amino acids. Trimming at V came to 3 bases and at J to 7 bases, leaving 6 bases not matched to a gene. From germline, CDR1 is SNHLY and CDR2 FYNNEI. The CDR3 nucleotides read TGTGCCAGCAGTGAGGCTAAACAGGGGAATGAGCAGTTCTTC. As protein: CASSEAKQGNEQFF.

The genes are TRBV4-2 and TRBJ2-3, with 13 bases identical to TRBD2. J lost 1 base, V lost 4 bases, and 5 bases had no gene match. The germline CDR1 and CDR2 sequences are LGHNA and YNFKEQ. This CDR3 has 17 residues. CDR3 sequence reads: CASSPTGTSGGTDTQYF. The CDR3 DNA sequence: TGTGCCAGCAGCCCCACCGGGACTAGCGGGGGCACAGATACGCAGTATTTT.

The chain is built from TRBV18 and TRBJ2-7; D remains ambiguous. Germline V CDR1 and CDR2: KGHSH, LQKENI. The CDR3 extends over 17 amino acids. V was pared by 2 bases and J by 2 bases, with 19 bases between. The CDR3, as DNA: TGTGCCAGCTCACCAGATGGCAGAGTTGACTTTCCCTACGAGCAGTACTTC. Translated: CASSPDGRVDFPYEQYF.

In DNA form, the CDR3 reads TGTGCCAGCAGTTCAGGGGGTAAGAACTACGAGCAGTACTTC. Translating gives CASSSGGKNYEQYF. This sequence joins TRBV28 and TRBJ2-7; 7 positions agree with TRBD1. With V trimmed by 4 bases and J by 3 bases, 6 bases remained unmatched. Germline V lookup: CDR1 MDHEN, CDR2 SYDVKM. This CDR3 has 14 amino acids.

DNA for the CDR3: TGTGCCAGCAGCGTAGAAACAGGGGGGGTGGAGACCCAGTACTTC. This codes for CASSVETGGVETQYF. The genes are TRBV9 and TRBJ2-5, with a possible D match to TRBD1 (8 bases). V shed 0 bases and J shed 5 bases, with 14 bases lying between them. In germline, CDR1 is SGDLS, CDR2 YYNGEE. This CDR3 comprises 15 residues.